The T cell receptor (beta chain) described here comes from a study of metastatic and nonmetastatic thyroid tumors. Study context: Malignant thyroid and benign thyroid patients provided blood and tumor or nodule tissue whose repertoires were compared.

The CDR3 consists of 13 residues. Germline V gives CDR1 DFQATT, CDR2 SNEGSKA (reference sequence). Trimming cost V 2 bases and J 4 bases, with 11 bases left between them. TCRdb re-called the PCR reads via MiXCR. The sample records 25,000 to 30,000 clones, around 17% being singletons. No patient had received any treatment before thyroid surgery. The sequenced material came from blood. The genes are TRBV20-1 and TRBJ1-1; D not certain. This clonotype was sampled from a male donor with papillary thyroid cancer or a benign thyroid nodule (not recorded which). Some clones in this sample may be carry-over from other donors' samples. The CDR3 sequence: CSARLVAGTEAFF. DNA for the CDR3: TGCAGTGCTAGATTGGTAGCGGGCACTGAAGCTTTCTTT.